This T cell receptor beta chain was observed in a study of response to subunit inactivated influenza vaccine. Notes on the study in general: Each seasonal flu vaccination may recruit only limited new T cells, authors suggested.

In TCRdb, the RT-PCR reads were re-called with MiXCR into one record per CDR3 protein. Of around 710,000 distinct CDR3 sequences in the sample, over 11% were seen once. The CDR3 consists of 15 residues. The germline V gene encodes CDR1 SGHTA and CDR2 FQGNSA. V lost 1 base to trimming and J lost 6 bases; unmatched junction nucleotides: 5. Comments on this clonotype: The antigen is unknown.

The TCR was taken from a man in his fifties or sixties who received an inactivated influenza vaccine. The specimen comprised PBMCs from blood, sampled 14 to 15 days before vaccination. The chain combines TRBV7-2 with TRBJ2-3; TRBD2 matches at 9 bases. CDR3 nucleotides: TGTGCCAGCAGCTTAGTGGTTAGCGGGAGCGATACGCAGTATTTT. Translation gives CASSLVVSGSDTQYF.